One and the same sample provided the 25 T cell receptor beta chains below, sequenced in a study of cytomegalovirus exposure and HLA in healthy donors. A multiplex PCR was run with 60 Vbeta primers and 13 Jbeta primers. The protocol was immunoSEQ multiplex PCR, while the TCRdb copy is restricted to in-frame clones and leaves out a portion. The sample has 90,000 to 150,000 clones; 74% are singletons. The source material was PBMCs. The source is a human donor in good health.

This chain uses TRBV5-1 with TRBJ1-5, with 7 positions matching TRBD1. The germline gives CDR1 SGHRS, CDR2 YFSETQ. The CDR3 sequence is 14 residues long. Germline trimming cut 0 bases from V and 4 bases from J; bases unmatched to any gene: 1. The CDR3 here is CASSLEGANQPQHF. The CDR3 DNA reads TGCGCCAGCAGCTTGGAGGGGGCTAATCAGCCCCAGCATTTT.

V gene TRBV7-9 combines with J gene TRBJ1-2, with 7 bases aligning to TRBD1. This CDR3 is built from 15 residues. In germline, CDR1 is SEHNR, CDR2 FQNEAQ (reference sequence). J gave up 2 bases and V 1 base, and 4 bases lay outside the gene matches. DNA of the CDR3: TGTGCCAGCAGCTTAGAGGAGACAGGGAACTATGGCTACACCTTC. This sequence encodes CASSLEETGNYGYTF.

The chain has TRBV28 and TRBJ1-2; no clear D. The germline V and J ends were trimmed by 7 bases and 8 bases, with 14 bases remaining between them. The CDR3 consists of 12 residues. Germline assignment: CDR1 MDHEN and CDR2 SYDVKM. CDR3 region: CASTGESLGYTF. The CDR3 region has the DNA TGTGCCAGCACTGGGGAGTCTCTAGGCTACACCTTC.

V is TRBV9 and J is TRBJ2-2; D uncertain. The CDR3 length is 14 residues. The germline V gene has CDR1 SGDLS and CDR2 YYNGEE. V lost 3 bases, J lost 3 bases, and 9 bases lay in between. The CDR3 DNA sequence: TGTGCCAGCAGCGCTGACTCGTACACCGGGGAGCTGTTTTTT. The encoded protein is CASSADSYTGELFF.

V is TRBV30 and J is TRBJ1-1, with 7 bases that match TRBD1. J lost 5 bases, V lost 2 bases, and 5 bases had no gene match. Per the germline V gene, CDR1 is GTSNPN and CDR2 is SVGIG (reference sequence). The CDR3 has 13 amino acids. CDR3 sequence: CAWSRDRSTEAFF. For the CDR3, the DNA is TGTGCCTGGAGTAGGGACAGAAGTACTGAAGCTTTCTTT.

V gene TRBV29-1 combines with J gene TRBJ2-2; possible D gene TRBD1, 5 bases. Germline V gene lookup returns CDR1 SQVTM and CDR2 ANQGSEA. V was shortened by 6 bases and J by 4 bases, with 12 bases between the two germline ends. The CDR3 consists of 13 residues. The CDR3 nucleotides read TGCAGCGTCGCCCCGGACATCACCGGGGAGCTGTTTTTT. As protein: CSVAPDITGELFF.

This chain joins TRBV28 and TRBJ2-3; tentatively, D is TRBD1 (6 bases). Trimming stripped 7 bases from V and 2 bases from J, with 13 bases between. CDR1 MDHEN and CDR2 SYDVKM come from the germline V gene. This CDR3 region has 14 residues. For the CDR3, the DNA is TGTGCCAGCAACCTAAAGGGGGACACAGATACGCAGTATTTT. Translated, it gives CASNLKGDTDTQYF. Combining the CDR3 with reference TRBV28 and TRBJ2-3 gives the whole variable domain DVKVTQSSRYLVKRTGEKVFLECVQDMDHENMFWYRQDPGLGLRLIYFSYDVKMKEKGDIPEGYSVSREKKERFSLILESASTNQTSMYLCASNLKGDTDTQYFGPGTRLTVL.

This clone has only one observation. This chain uses TRBV28 with TRBJ2-6; TRBD1 matches 7 bases. Per germline, CDR1 MDHEN and CDR2 SYDVKM. The CDR3 has 15 residues. The trim removed 5 bases at V and 4 bases at J, leaving 5 bases unmatched. The CDR3 here is CASSVTGSGANVLTF. The DNA for the CDR3 is TGTGCCAGCAGTGTGACAGGGTCCGGGGCCAACGTCCTGACTTTC.

For this clone: A read error may produce the germline difference seen at one junction end. J is TRBJ2-7 and V is TRBV29-1; TRBD1 matches at 8 bases. The CDR3 has 14 residues. Germline CDR1 SQVTM, CDR2 ANQGSEA. The CDR3 sequence: CSVVVGQGHYDQYF. DNA for the CDR3: TGCAGCGTTGTGGTCGGACAGGGTCACTACGACCAGTACTTC.

This rearrangement joins TRBV6-5 to TRBJ1-5, with D possibly being TRBD1 (5 bases). This CDR3 is 14 amino acids long. Germline assignment: CDR1 MNHEY and CDR2 SVGAGI. V shed 6 bases and J shed 5 bases, with 14 bases lying between them. CDR3 in amino acids: CASRTGGLDQPQHF. The CDR3 DNA reads TGTGCCAGCAGAACCGGGGGTCTGGATCAGCCCCAGCATTTT.

The chain uses TRBV6-6 and TRBJ1-5, with unresolved D. Trimming cost V 6 bases and J 7 bases, with 13 bases left between them. CDR3 length: 13 residues. Germline V gene sequence: CDR1 MNHNY, CDR2 SVGAGI (reference sequence). The CDR3 DNA follows: TGTGCCAGCAGCTTCGAGGGTAGGCAGCCCCAGCATTTT. Translating gives CASSFEGRQPQHF.

V is TRBV19 and J is TRBJ2-1; 9 bases align to TRBD1. The CDR3 extends over 13 amino acids. Germline lookup yields CDR1 LNHDA and CDR2 SQIVND (reference sequence). Losses at the gene ends were 3 bases for V and 7 bases for J; bases not matched to a gene: 1. CDR3 sequence: CASSMGQGNEQFF. The CDR3 nucleotides read TGTGCCAGTAGTATGGGACAGGGAAATGAGCAGTTCTTC.

CDR3 sequence: CASSNWGGNQPQHF. In DNA form, the CDR3 reads TGTGCCAGCAGTAATTGGGGGGGTAATCAGCCCCAGCATTTT. The gene calls are TRBV5-6 and TRBJ1-5; perhaps TRBD1 as D (5 bases). From germline, CDR1 is SGHDT and CDR2 YYEEEE. The V end was cut by 5 bases, the J end by 4 bases, with 13 bases between. This CDR3 has 14 residues.

This chain links TRBV7-9 with TRBJ2-7, with D unresolved. CDR1 and CDR2 (germline): SEHNR, FQNEAQ (reference sequence). The CDR3 spans 14 residues. V lost 5 bases, J lost 2 bases, and 13 bases lay in between. Here the CDR3 reads CASSQDQVPYEQYF. The CDR3 bases are TGTGCCAGCAGCCAAGACCAGGTTCCCTACGAGCAGTACTTC.

The gene calls are TRBV19 and TRBJ2-2, with D possibly TRBD2 on 5 matching bases. Germline V gives CDR1 LNHDA, CDR2 SQIVND (reference sequence). V lost 6 bases to trimming and J lost 3 bases, with 20 bases between them. The CDR3 runs 17 residues. In nucleotides, the CDR3 is TGTGCCAGTAGGAGGTCCCGATCCGGGGATGACACCGGGGAGCTGTTTTTT. This gives the protein CASRRSRSGDDTGELFF.

This clone has more than one count but fewer than ten. V and J are TRBV9 and TRBJ2-1, with D maybe TRBD2 (6 bases). The germline V gene has CDR1 SGDLS and CDR2 YYNGEE. Trimming removed 5 bases at V and 7 bases at J, with 25 bases between. The CDR3 covers 17 residues. CDR3: CASRGGFLGERGNEQFF. The CDR3 DNA follows: TGTGCCAGCAGGGGAGGTTTTTTGGGGGAAAGGGGTAATGAGCAGTTCTTC. The whole variable domain, remainder taken from reference TRBV9 and TRBJ2-1, is DSGVTQTPKHLITATGQRVTLRCSPRSGDLSVYWYQQSLDQGLQFLIQYYNGEERAKGNILERFSAQQFPDLHSELNLSSLELGDSALYFCASRGGFLGERGNEQFFGPGTRLTVL.

The J gene is TRBJ1-2, the V gene TRBV10-3; the D is unclear. Germline V lookup: CDR1 ENHRY, CDR2 SYGVKD. This CDR3 region has 13 residues. The V and J ends lost 3 bases and 2 bases respectively, with 7 bases between them. The DNA of the CDR3 is TGTGCCATCAGTGAATCAGAAAACTATGGCTACACCTTC. This gives the protein CAISESENYGYTF.

This chain uses TRBV9 with TRBJ2-1, with 8 bases lining up with TRBD2. The CDR3 sequence is 14 residues long. CDR1 and CDR2 from the germline V gene are SGDLS and YYNGEE. J gave up 1 base and V 3 bases, and 0 bases lay outside the gene matches. The CDR3 sequence: CASSGGGSYNEQFF. Written as DNA, the CDR3 is TGTGCCAGCAGCGGCGGGGGGTCCTACAATGAGCAGTTCTTC.

The rearrangement links TRBV2 to TRBJ1-2, with 7 bases that match TRBD1. CDR1 and CDR2 from the germline V gene are SNHLY and FYNNEI. V trimming: 4 bases; J trimming: 8 bases; junction bases outside the gene matches: 4. The CDR3 contains 12 residues. CDR3 in DNA: TGTGCCAGCAGTGGGGACAGTTGGGGCTACACCTTC. Protein product: CASSGDSWGYTF.

The gene calls are TRBV2 and TRBJ2-7, with 7 bases matching TRBD1. V lost 8 bases to trimming and J lost 1 base; unmatched junction nucleotides: 8. CDR3 length: 14 residues. Germline CDR1 reads SNHLY; CDR2 reads FYNNEI. CDR3 bases: TGTGCCAGCTCTGGGGACAGCGCGTCCTACGAGCAGTACTTC. Translated, it gives CASSGDSASYEQYF.

The CDR3 is CASKPRRGGGSYEQYF. The CDR3 DNA sequence: TGTGCCAGCAAGCCTAGGCGGGGGGGAGGGTCCTACGAGCAGTACTTC. The rearrangement joins TRBV28 to TRBJ2-7, with 9 bases lining up with TRBD2. Per germline, CDR1 MDHEN and CDR2 SYDVKM. The J segment lost 1 base and the V segment lost 7 bases, leaving 11 bases of the junction unmatched. The length of the CDR3 is 16 residues.

The chain is built from TRBV6-1 and TRBJ2-7; D gene uncertain. The germline V and J ends were trimmed by 1 base and 4 bases, with 5 bases remaining between them. Germline V gene sequence: CDR1 MNHNS, CDR2 SASEGT. The CDR3 length is 12 residues. For the CDR3, the DNA is TGTGCCAGCAGTGAAGTCCAATACGAGCAGTACTTC. Amino acid sequence: CASSEVQYEQYF.

The chain employs TRBV4-1 and TRBJ1-4; D is undetermined. This CDR3 has 16 residues. Germline assignment: CDR1 MGHRA and CDR2 YSYEKL. Trimming took off 2 bases at V and 4 bases at J, with 14 bases between the two ends. CDR3 region: CASSQRQQPFNEKLFF. The CDR3 bases are TGCGCCAGCAGCCAAAGGCAACAGCCCTTTAATGAAAAACTGTTTTTT.

This chain uses TRBV11-2 with TRBJ1-2; no clear D. The V end was cut by 1 base, the J end by 6 bases, with 6 bases between. CDR1 is SGHAT, CDR2 FQNNGV, per germline. The length of the CDR3 is 12 residues. The CDR3, as DNA: TGTGCCAGCAGCTTAGCATTAGATGGCTACACCTTC. It is translated as CASSLALDGYTF.

The CDR3 loop reads CASSYSTGATNEKLFF. CDR3 DNA sequence: TGTGCCAGCAGTTACTCGACGGGGGCAACTAATGAAAAACTGTTTTTT. The J gene is TRBJ1-4, the V gene TRBV6-6; weak D call: TRBD1 (5 bases). Germline CDR1 and CDR2: MNHNY and SVGAGI (reference sequence). V was clipped by 0 bases and J by 0 bases, with 8 bases between them. The CDR3 contains 16 residues.